This TCR beta chain was identified during a study of cytomegalovirus exposure and HLA in healthy donors. The study, taken as a whole, reports: There was a cluster of highly shared sequence variants that was likely a sequencing artifact. In vitro, three CMV-associated chains proved specific for CMV antigens.

Primers included in the PCR were 60 Vbeta and 13 Jbeta primers. Generated by immunoSEQ multiplex PCR, the TCRdb table keeps only in-frame clones and is missing some. The sample gives 120,000 or so clones, 75% to 85% of which show up once; approximately 9.6% is in the top ten. With respect to this clone: Its antigen is still unknown.

Trimming removed 1 base at V and 2 bases at J, with 4 bases between. The CDR3 extends over 13 amino acids. Germline CDR1 is SGDLS and CDR2 is YYNGEE. J is TRBJ1-5 and V is TRBV9; D call uncertain. This clonotype was obtained from a woman between 50 and 59 years old in good health and CMV-seropositive. Specimen: PBMCs. CDR3 loop: CASSVPGNQPQHF. For the CDR3, the DNA is TGTGCCAGCAGCGTACCAGGCAATCAGCCCCAGCATTTT.